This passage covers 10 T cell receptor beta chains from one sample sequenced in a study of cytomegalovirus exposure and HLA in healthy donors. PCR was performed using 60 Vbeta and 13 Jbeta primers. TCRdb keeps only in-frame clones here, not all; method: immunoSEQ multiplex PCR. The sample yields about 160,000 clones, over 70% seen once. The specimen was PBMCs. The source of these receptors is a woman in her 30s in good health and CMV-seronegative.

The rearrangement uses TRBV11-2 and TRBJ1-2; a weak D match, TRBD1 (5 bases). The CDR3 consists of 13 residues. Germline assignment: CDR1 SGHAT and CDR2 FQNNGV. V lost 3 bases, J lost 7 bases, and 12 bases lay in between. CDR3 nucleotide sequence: TGTGCCAGCAGCTTTTCAGGGTCCCGTGGCTACACCTTC. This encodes CASSFSGSRGYTF. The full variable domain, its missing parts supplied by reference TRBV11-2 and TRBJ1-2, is EAGVAQSPRYKIIEKRQSVAFWCNPISGHATLYWYQQILGQGPKLLIQFQNNGVVDDSQLPKDRFSAERLKGVDSTLKIQPAKLEDSAVYLCASSFSGSRGYTFGSGTRLTVV.

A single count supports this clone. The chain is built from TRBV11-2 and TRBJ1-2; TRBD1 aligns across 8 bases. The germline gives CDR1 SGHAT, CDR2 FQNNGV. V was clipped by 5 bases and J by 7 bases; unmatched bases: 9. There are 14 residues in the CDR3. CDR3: CASSPDRALGGYTF. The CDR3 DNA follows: TGTGCCAGCAGCCCGGACAGGGCCCTTGGTGGCTACACCTTC.

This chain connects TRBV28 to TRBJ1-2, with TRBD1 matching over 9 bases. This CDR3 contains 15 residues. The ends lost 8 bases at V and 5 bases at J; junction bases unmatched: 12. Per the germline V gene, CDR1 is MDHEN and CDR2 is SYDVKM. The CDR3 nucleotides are TGTGCCAGCCGGCCCGGGACAGGGATGGGATATGGCTACACCTTC. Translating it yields CASRPGTGMGYGYTF.

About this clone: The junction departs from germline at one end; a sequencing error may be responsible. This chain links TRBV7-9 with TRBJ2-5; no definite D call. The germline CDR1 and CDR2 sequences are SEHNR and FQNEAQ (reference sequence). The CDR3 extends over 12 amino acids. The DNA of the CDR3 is TGTTCCAGCAGCTTAGACAAAGAGACCCAGTACTTC. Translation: CSSSLDKETQYF.

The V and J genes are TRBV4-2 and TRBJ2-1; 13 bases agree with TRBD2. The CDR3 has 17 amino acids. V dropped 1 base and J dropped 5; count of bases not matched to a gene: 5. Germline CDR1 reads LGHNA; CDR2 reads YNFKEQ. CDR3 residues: CASSQGQGLAGDNEQFF. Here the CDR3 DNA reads TGTGCCAGCAGCCAAGGCCAAGGACTAGCGGGGGACAATGAGCAGTTCTTC.

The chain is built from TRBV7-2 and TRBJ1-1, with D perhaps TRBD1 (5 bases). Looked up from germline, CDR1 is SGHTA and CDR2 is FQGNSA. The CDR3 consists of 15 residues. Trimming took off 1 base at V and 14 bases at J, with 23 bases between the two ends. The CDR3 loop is CASSLGGVGEVVVFF. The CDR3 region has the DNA TGTGCCAGCAGCTTAGGGGGGGTTGGGGAGGTGGTGGTGTTCTTT.

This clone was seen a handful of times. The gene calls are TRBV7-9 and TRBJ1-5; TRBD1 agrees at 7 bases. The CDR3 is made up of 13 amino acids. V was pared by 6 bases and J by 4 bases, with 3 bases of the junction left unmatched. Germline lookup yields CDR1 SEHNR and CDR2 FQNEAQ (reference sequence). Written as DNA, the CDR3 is TGTGCCAGCAGTTTCAGGGGGAATCAGCCCCAGCATTTT. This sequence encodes CASSFRGNQPQHF. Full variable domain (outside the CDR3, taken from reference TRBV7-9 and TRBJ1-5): DTGVSQNPRHKITKRGQNVTFRCDPISEHNRLYWYRQTLGQGPEFLTYFQNEAQLEKSRLLSDRFSAERPKGSFSTLEIQRTEQGDSAMYLCASSFRGNQPQHFGDGTRLSIL.

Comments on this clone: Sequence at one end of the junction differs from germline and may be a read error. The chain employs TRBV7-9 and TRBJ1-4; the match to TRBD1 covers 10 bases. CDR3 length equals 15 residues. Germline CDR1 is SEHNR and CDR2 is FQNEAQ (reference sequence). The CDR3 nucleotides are TGTTCCAGCAGCCCACCGGGACAGGGGAGTGAAAAACTGTTTTTT. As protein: CSSSPPGQGSEKLFF.

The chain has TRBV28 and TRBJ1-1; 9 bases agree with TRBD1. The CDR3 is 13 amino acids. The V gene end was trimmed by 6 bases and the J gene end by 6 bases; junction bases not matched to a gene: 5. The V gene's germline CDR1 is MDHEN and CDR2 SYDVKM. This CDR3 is CASRGTGRPEAFF. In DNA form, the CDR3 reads TGTGCCAGCAGGGGGACAGGGAGACCTGAAGCTTTCTTT.

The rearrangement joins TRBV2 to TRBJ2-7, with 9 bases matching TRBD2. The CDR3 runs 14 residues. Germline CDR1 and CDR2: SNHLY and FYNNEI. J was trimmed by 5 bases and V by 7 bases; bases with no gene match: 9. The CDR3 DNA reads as TGTGCCAGCAACGAGGTAGCGGGGGTGGACGAGCAGTACTTC. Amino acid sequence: CASNEVAGVDEQYF.